This T cell receptor (beta chain) was profiled in a study of control samples from healthy donors and cancer patients. Sequencing was performed with immunoSEQ multiplex PCR; in TCRdb, only in-frame clones are kept and a portion is missing. The sample records over 100,000 clones, 90% being singletons. Sequencing was carried out using blood. The clonotype comes from a man in his forties in good health.

CDR3 in amino acids: CASRPGGNDGYTF. The DNA for the CDR3 is TGTGCCAGCCGACCAGGGGGGAACGATGGCTACACCTTC. J is TRBJ1-2 and V is TRBV4-2; TRBD1 matches 7 bases. Per germline, CDR1 LGHNA and CDR2 YNFKEQ. CDR3 size: 13 residues. After removal of 8 bases from V and 6 bases from J, the junction contained 9 bases not matched to a gene.